One sample yielded the 19 T cell receptor beta chains listed below, sequenced in a study of regulatory T cells in long-lasting Graves disease. The sample's time point: newly diagnosed GD, antithyroid drugs for less than 3 months. Following extraction of RNA from PBMCs, that RNA was used to make the TCR library. The authors built TCR beta libraries using iRepertoire HTBI primers and Arm-PCR of CDR3 regions. TCRdb reanalysed the multiplex PCR reads using MiXCR and keeps one entry per CDR3 protein. The data contain under 300,000 distinct CDR3 sequences, 18% of them seen just once; the ten biggest clones take up around 13%. The data were also submitted as part of a second study, on T cells in Graves' hyperthyroidism and ophthalmopathy.

The sample was peripheral blood mononuclear cells (PBMCs), taken at new diagnosis, from a patient treated with antithyroid drugs. These receptors originate from a woman under 40 with Graves disease.

This clonotype was detected ten times or more. The junction shows a germline mismatch at one end, possibly a read error. The chain uses TRBV15 and TRBJ1-2; the D gene is possibly TRBD1 (5 bases). This CDR3 contains 15 residues. Germline-derived CDR1 and CDR2 are LNHNV and YYDKDF (reference sequence). The CDR3 is CATSTYLRGDPSRSF. In DNA form, the CDR3 reads TGTGCCACCAGCACCTACCTCCGGGGGGACCCCAGCCGTTCCTTC.

V gene TRBV19 combines with J gene TRBJ2-1; D remains ambiguous. CDR1 and CDR2 (germline): LNHDA, SQIVND (reference sequence). Deletions cut 2 bases from V and 4 bases from J, with 12 bases between. This CDR3 comprises 15 residues. In DNA, the CDR3 is TGTGCCAGTAGTATACTCCATGCCATTTACAATGAGCAGTTCTTC. Encoded protein: CASSILHAIYNEQFF.

This clonotype was counted at least ten times. The V call is TRBV24-1, the J call TRBJ1-5; D is possibly TRBD1 (6 bases). V lost 6 bases and J 3 bases, leaving 11 bases between the germline ends. Per germline, CDR1 KGHDR and CDR2 SFDVKD. CDR3 length equals 14 residues. CDR3 residues: CATSNGTFNQPQHF. The DNA for the CDR3 is TGTGCCACCAGTAACGGGACATTCAATCAGCCCCAGCATTTT.

This sequence joins TRBV6-1 and TRBJ2-3; TRBD2 aligns across 12 bases. This CDR3 has 16 residues. Per germline, CDR1 MNHNS and CDR2 SASEGT. The V gene end was trimmed by 6 bases and the J gene end by 2 bases; junction bases not matched to a gene: 6. The CDR3 region is CASRRTSGDYTDTQYF. Written as DNA, the CDR3 is TGTGCCAGCAGGAGGACTAGCGGGGATTACACAGATACGCAGTATTTT.

The table lists this clonotype with many counts. The rearrangement joins TRBV7-2 to TRBJ2-5, with 9 bases identical to TRBD2. The length of the CDR3 is 15 residues. J gave up 4 bases and V 1 base, and 4 bases lay outside the gene matches. The germline V gene encodes CDR1 SGHTA and CDR2 FQGNSA. The CDR3 sequence: CASSLEAAGGETQYF. Written as DNA, the CDR3 is TGTGCCAGCAGCTTAGAGGCAGCGGGGGGAGAGACCCAGTACTTC.

This clonotype occurred a few times. The rearrangement links TRBV7-9 to TRBJ1-4; the D is unclear. V lost 7 bases and J lost 7, with 13 bases in between. The CDR3 runs to 13 residues. Germline V gene sequence: CDR1 SEHNR, CDR2 FQNEAQ (reference sequence). The CDR3 DNA reads TGTGCCAGCACCGGGTCTCCAAGTGAAAAACTGTTTTTT. As protein: CASTGSPSEKLFF.

This clonotype showed up many times. The chain recombines TRBV3-1 with TRBJ1-1; D perhaps matches TRBD1 (5 bases). CDR1 and CDR2 from the germline V gene are LGHDT and YNNKEL (reference sequence). Deletions cut 0 bases from V and 11 bases from J, with 16 bases between. This CDR3 has 14 amino acids. Written as DNA, the CDR3 is TGTGCCAGCAGCCAAGATTACGGGGGGGGGGATGCTTTCTTT. This encodes CASSQDYGGGDAFF.

This clonotype was counted ten times or more. The V call is TRBV12-5, the J call TRBJ2-1; D gene uncertain. The germline gives CDR1 LGHNT, CDR2 FRNRAP. V lost 2 bases, J lost 10 bases, and 3 bases lay in between. The CDR3 covers 10 residues. Here the CDR3 reads CASGLPEQFF. In DNA, the CDR3 is TGTGCTAGTGGTTTGCCAGAGCAGTTCTTC.

This clonotype was detected a few times. The rearrangement links TRBV19 to TRBJ1-1; D is unresolved. The V end was cut by 4 bases, the J end by 11 bases, with 14 bases between. This CDR3 comprises 12 residues. Germline assignment: CDR1 LNHDA and CDR2 SQIVND (reference sequence). The CDR3 region is CASSTPSTGAFF. CDR3 DNA sequence: TGTGCCAGTAGTACTCCGTCGACTGGGGCTTTCTTT.

Comments on this clonotype: This could be a read error, since a much larger clone is one nucleotide away. Since no conserved phenylalanine or tryptophan closes the CDR3, a read error is the likely cause. The V gene is TRBV14, the J gene TRBJ1-2; D gene unclear. Per the germline V gene, CDR1 is SGHDN and CDR2 is FVKESK. The V end was cut by 0 bases, the J end by 3 bases, with 8 bases between. This CDR3 is built from 14 residues. The DNA of the CDR3 is TGTGCCAGCAGCCAAGAGTCCGGACACTATGGCTACACCTTA. It codes for CASSQESGHYGYTL.

This clonotype appeared many times. The chain employs TRBV12-3 or TRBV12-4 and TRBJ2-7; D is undetermined. The CDR3 is 13 amino acids. The V end lost 6 bases, the J end lost 0 bases, and 9 bases lay between the germline ends. CDR3: CASSPRSSYEQYF. The CDR3 DNA reads as TGTGCCAGCAGCCCCAGGAGCTCCTACGAGCAGTACTTC.

This clonotype has at least ten counts. The gene calls are TRBV5-4 and TRBJ1-1; maybe TRBD1 (5 bases). Germline CDR1 is SGHNT and CDR2 is YYREEE (reference sequence). The ends were cut back, 8 bases at V and 4 bases at J, with 15 bases in the middle. The CDR3 is 13 residues long. The CDR3 DNA reads TGTGCCAGTACGCATCTGGGGGGCACTGAAGCTTTCTTT. It yields the protein CASTHLGGTEAFF.

At least ten counts were recorded for this clonotype. The chain combines TRBV29-1 with TRBJ1-1; D is ambiguous. The CDR3 sequence is 11 residues long. Germline V CDR1 and CDR2: SQVTM, ANQGSEA. Deletions cut 7 bases from V and 5 bases from J, with 11 bases between. The CDR3 spells CSAPGGTEAFF. CDR3 sequence (DNA): TGCAGCGCCCCGGGAGGGACTGAAGCTTTCTTT.

This clonotype was counted between two and nine times. V usage is TRBV19 and J usage is TRBJ2-3; D uncertain. Germline assignment: CDR1 LNHDA and CDR2 SQIVND (reference sequence). The ends were cut back, 9 bases at V and 7 bases at J, with 14 bases in the middle. The CDR3 is 12 amino acids. The DNA for the CDR3 is TGTGCCAGCGCCGGTACGTGGAATACGCAGTATTTT. Translated: CASAGTWNTQYF.

Ten or more counts support this clonotype. V gene TRBV7-2 combines with J gene TRBJ1-6; no clear D. Trimming stripped 2 bases from V and 8 bases from J, with 13 bases between. Germline-derived CDR1 and CDR2 are SGHTA and FQGNSA. This CDR3 is 15 amino acids long. CDR3 in amino acids: CASSLSGGGDSPLHF. The CDR3 DNA reads TGTGCCAGCAGCTTATCTGGAGGTGGGGATTCACCCCTCCACTTT.

This clonotype showed up just a few times. One base away lies a much larger clone, so this may be a sequencing read error. The J gene is TRBJ2-3, the V gene TRBV5-1; possibly TRBD1 for D (5 bases). CDR3 size: 14 residues. CDR1 is SGHRS, CDR2 YFSETQ, per germline. In nucleotides, the CDR3 is TGCGCCAGCAGCTGGACCCTGGGCACAGGTACGCAGTATTTT. It yields the protein CASSWTLGTGTQYF. Complete variable domain (other parts from reference TRBV5-1 and TRBJ2-3): KAGVTQTPRYLIKTRGQQVTLSCSPISGHRSVSWYQQTPGQGLQFLFEYFSETQRNKGNFPGRFSGRQFSNSRSEMNVSTLELGDSALYLCASSWTLGTGTQYFGPGTRLTVL.

The chain uses TRBV12-3 or TRBV12-4 and TRBJ1-4, with TRBD1 matching over 10 bases. V was pared by 6 bases and J by 5 bases, with 3 bases of the junction left unmatched. This CDR3 comprises 14 residues. The CDR3 region has the DNA TGTGCCAGCAGGGACAGGGGGGAGAATGAAAAACTGTTTTTT. Translating gives CASRDRGENEKLFF.

With respect to this clonotype: A read error is likely here: a far larger clone is one base away. This chain connects TRBV2 to TRBJ2-3; D call uncertain. The J call is uncertain, as TRBJ2-1 better fits the DNA end. This CDR3 is built from 12 residues. The V gene's germline CDR1 is SNHLY and CDR2 FYNNEI. The CDR3 spells CASRSDNYEQFF. The CDR3 nucleotides read TGTGCCAGCAGGTCCGACAACTACGAGCAGTTCTTC.

The chain joins TRBV14 to TRBJ1-1, with D maybe TRBD1 (6 bases). Per the germline V gene, CDR1 is SGHDN and CDR2 is FVKESK. V lost 5 bases and J lost 0, with 10 bases in between. The CDR3 spans 14 residues. The CDR3 sequence is CASSSGVLNTEAFF. The CDR3 DNA sequence: TGTGCCAGCAGCTCAGGGGTCTTGAACACTGAAGCTTTCTTT.